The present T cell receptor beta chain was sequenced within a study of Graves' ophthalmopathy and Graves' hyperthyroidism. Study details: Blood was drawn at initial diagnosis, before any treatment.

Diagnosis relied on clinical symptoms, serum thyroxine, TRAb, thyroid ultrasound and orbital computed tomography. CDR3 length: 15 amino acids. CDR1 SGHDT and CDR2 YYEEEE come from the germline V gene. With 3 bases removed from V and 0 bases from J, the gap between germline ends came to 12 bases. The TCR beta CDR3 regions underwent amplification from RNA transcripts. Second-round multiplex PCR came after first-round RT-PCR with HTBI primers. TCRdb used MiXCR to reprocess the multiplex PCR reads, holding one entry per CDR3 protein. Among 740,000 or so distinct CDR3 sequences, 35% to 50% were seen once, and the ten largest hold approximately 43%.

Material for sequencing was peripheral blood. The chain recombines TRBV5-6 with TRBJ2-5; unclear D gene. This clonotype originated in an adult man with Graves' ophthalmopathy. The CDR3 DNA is TGTGCCAGCAGCTCCCGGACGCTATACCAAGAGACCCAGTACTTC. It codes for CASSSRTLYQETQYF.